This TCR beta chain was observed in a study of identical twins (dated by TCRdb to about 2016). Background for the entire study: TCR alpha and beta repertoires from monozygotic twins, unrelated adults of various ages and cord blood were deep-sequenced to test whether fetal clonotypes persist. To rule out contamination, replicate twin experiments were performed at different times with different library preparation protocols. Findings and caveats that apply to the study as a whole: Out-of-frame TCR alpha sequences shared between twins showed an excess of low generation-probability sequences compared with coincidental sharing between unrelated individuals. In monozygotic twins, out-of-frame TCR alpha sharing was systematically underestimated by recombination models, although the models agreed with sharing between unrelated individuals. Because the same donors could not be followed over many years, conclusions were based on cross-sectional statistical analysis. Excess twin sharing in beta out-of-frame sequences was weaker because fewer shared sequences lowered the signal-to-noise ratio. Fewer insertions were carried by abundant cord blood beta clonotypes; a weaker similar trend was observed in young adult naive repertoires, while no such trend was observed in memory repertoires. Invariant T cells such as MAIT and iNKT could partly confound zero-insertion analyses, though diverse VJ usage argued against this for most clonotypes.

From the cysteine up to the phenylalanine, the CDR3 has a length of 15 residues. Only the CDR3 DNA is retained, 45 bases long and in frame from the first base. V is pared back by 4 bases and J by 8 bases, with 20 bases lying between the germline termini. CDR1 and CDR2 are read off the germline V gene as KGHSH and LQKENI. Every donor was a healthy Caucasian. The twin cohort consisted of three pairs of female monozygotic twins, all aged roughly 18 to 30 years. Peripheral blood mononuclear cells were the source from which RNA for the TCR libraries was isolated. Receptor libraries were prepared by 5' RACE. The sequencer listed for this sample is Illumina HiSeq 2000. Template switching added a universal primer binding site, and the final cDNA carried a unique molecular identifier that allowed TCR cDNA molecules to be counted accurately. Specific primers in the conserved constant-segment region were used to synthesize first-strand cDNA for the TCR alpha and beta chains. Each cDNA library was double barcoded, with a SMART-Mk sample barcode plus Illumina barcodes, to control for contamination. TruSeq adapter sequences, together with Illumina sample barcodes, were added in two successive PCR steps. Sequencing of the TCR alpha and beta cDNA libraries was done on the Illumina HiSeq platform using custom primers. The paper's processing steps were these. Raw reads were processed with MiGEC to extract unique molecular identifiers, and MiXCR was used to determine CDR3 positions. Recombination models were inferred per individual with the repgenHMM and IGoR tools using an EM algorithm. The tcR package in R was used for shared clonotype analysis, with sharing normalized by the product of cloneset sizes. Out-of-frame nonproductive sequences were analyzed to study raw recombination free of thymic and clonal selection effects. Using fastp trimming at Q25 and MiXCR clonotype assembly, TCRdb reanalyzed the public sequencing data and kept in-frame beta chains. Rows with one shared CDR3 protein collapse into an entry with the most common genes and DNA. The V and J calls follow TCRdb's processing rather than the paper's. This sample lists about 720,000 distinct CDR3 sequences; about 20% were detected once. The top ten constitute about an eighth of the sample.

This clonotype was seen a few times. This receptor's antigen is unknown. Base qualities were left out, and no much larger clone turns up one base away. In addition, the sample was reused for a study of T cells expressing NK-cell markers. The second investigation adds: In sorted CD3+CD56+NKG2C+, CD3+CD56+NKG2C- and CD3+CD56-NKG2C+ T-cell subsets from several donors, TCR beta-chain repertoires were profiled. Among the eight sequenced donors, seven were HCMV-seropositive and one was HCMV-seronegative. In several experiments an anti-gammadeltaTCR antibody was added to restrict sorting to alphabetaTCR-expressing T cells. For five or six donors, the dominant CD3+CD56+NKG2C+ clonotypes were among the top 10 CD8+ clonotypes and accounted for roughly 1.0-7.5% of CD8+ T cells. Those dominant clonotypes were again the most abundant among CD3+CD56-NKG2C+ cells in a handful of donors, at roughly 25-65%. Whether the expanded NKG2C-expressing T cell clones were specific for HCMV antigens remained unclear. The eight sequenced donors were randomly selected healthy volunteers, three men and five women. A commercial ELISA kit detecting HCMV-specific IgG in serum was used to determine HCMV serostatus. For five to seven donors, bulk peripheral blood T-cell repertoires were also sequenced from unsorted PBMC. MIGEC was used to demultiplex reads and group reads by UMI, and MiTCR was used to assemble and quantify clonotypes. To exclude erroneous sequences, only TCR cDNA sequences supported by at least two reads were retained. Downstream repertoire analysis used the tcR package, and clonotypes were matched across fractions by CDR3 nucleotide sequence plus V segment. VDJmatch was used to annotate antigen specificity against VDJdb, with one amino acid substitution in CDR3 permitted.

Recombination joined TRBV18 with TRBJ1-2; the D gene is perhaps TRBD1, on 5 matching bases. This clonotype was obtained from a woman under 30 in good health. Sequencing used PBMCs. The CDR3 region reads CASSRTEAGSNGYTF. The nucleotides are TGTGCCAGCTCACGAACCGAAGCAGGGTCAAACGGCTACACCTTC.